The 21 T cell receptor beta chains below come from one sample, sequenced in a study of blood T cells in healthy people across ages. PCR was performed a second time for roughly 7 to 11 cycles using a sample-barcoded 5' primer and a J-beta primer mix. TCRdb re-derived calls from the 5' RACE reads in MiXCR, one entry per CDR3 protein. The sample lists 950,000 to 1,200,000 distinct CDR3 sequences, about two fifths occurring once. Input material: blood. The receptors derive from a man aged 18-30 years in good health.

The V and J genes are TRBV27 and TRBJ1-2, with D unclear. Germline CDR1 is MNHEY and CDR2 is SMNVEV (reference sequence). The V gene lost 5 bases and the J gene lost 2 bases, with 15 bases spanning the gap. The CDR3 is 15 residues long. The CDR3 sequence is CASSRAGSTNYGYTF. As DNA, the CDR3 is TGTGCCAGCAGTCGGGCAGGATCGACCAACTATGGCTACACCTTC.

This clonotype was picked up many times. The chain is built from TRBV27 and TRBJ2-3; no reliable D call. Trimming took off 1 base at V and 0 bases at J, with 5 bases between the two ends. The germline V gene encodes CDR1 MNHEY and CDR2 SMNVEV (reference sequence). This CDR3 has 14 residues. Written as DNA, the CDR3 is TGTGCCAGCAGTTTATGGGCCAGCACAGATACGCAGTATTTT. It codes for CASSLWASTDTQYF.

This clonotype was seen a single time. With a much larger clone just one base away, this may be a read error. The chain employs TRBV10-3 and TRBJ2-5, with D perhaps matching TRBD2 (6 bases). The J call may be wrong; the DNA end is better matched by TRBJ2-7. The V gene's germline CDR1 is ENHRY and CDR2 SYGVKD. The CDR3 is made up of 13 amino acids. CDR3 nucleotide sequence: TGTGCCATCACCAGGGAGGTGACCTACGAGCAGTACTTC. Translating it yields CAITREVTYEQYF.

This clonotype was found a few times. This rearrangement joins TRBV5-5 to TRBJ2-2; D perhaps matches TRBD1 (5 bases). The CDR3 has 14 residues. Between the trimmed V and J ends, which lost 1 base and 4 bases, there was a span of 8 bases. Germline V gene sequence: CDR1 SGHKS, CDR2 YYEKEE (reference sequence). The CDR3 DNA reads TGTGCCAGCAGCTTGATCCAGGGCACCGGGGAGCTGTTTTTT. Amino acid sequence: CASSLIQGTGELFF. The whole variable domain, filled in from reference TRBV5-5 and TRBJ2-2, reads DAGVTQSPTHLIKTRGQQVTLRCSPISGHKSVSWYQQVLGQGPQFIFQYYEKEERGRGNFPDRFSARQFPNYSSELNVNALLLGDSALYLCASSLIQGTGELFFGEGSRLTVL.

The CDR3 loop is CAGRLSTDTQYF. Here the CDR3 DNA reads TGTGCCGGAAGACTCAGCACAGATACGCAGTATTTT. The chain is built from TRBV2 and TRBJ2-3; D is undetermined. The CDR3 extends over 12 amino acids. Germline V lookup: CDR1 SNHLY, CDR2 FYNNEI. The V end was cut by 11 bases, the J end by 0 bases, with 9 bases between.

This clonotype came up a few times. The rearrangement uses TRBV12-3 or TRBV12-4 and TRBJ2-1; weak D call: TRBD2 (5 bases). This CDR3 region has 14 residues. V lost 6 bases and J lost 5, with 14 bases in between. The CDR3 sequence: CASSYDTRHNEQFF. CDR3 DNA sequence: TGTGCCAGCAGCTACGATACTAGACACAATGAGCAGTTCTTC.

This clonotype was picked up a small number of times. The chain couples TRBV4-3 to TRBJ2-4; possible D gene TRBD1, 7 bases. Germline loops: CDR1 LGHNA, CDR2 YSLEER. The CDR3 length is 16 residues. Deletions cut 1 base from V and 3 bases from J, with 13 bases between. CDR3 DNA sequence: TGCGCCAGCAGCCAAGGCCAGGGGGGTGGCAAAAACATTCAGTACTTC. Translated, it gives CASSQGQGGGKNIQYF.

This rearrangement joins TRBV12-3 or TRBV12-4 to TRBJ2-1; 12 bases are a match to TRBD2. V lost 3 bases, J lost 10 bases, and 10 bases stayed unmatched. CDR3 length: 16 residues. CDR3 nucleotide sequence: TGTGCCAGCAGTTTTTCCACTAGCGGGGGGCCAAACGAGCAGTTCTTC. Translation: CASSFSTSGGPNEQFF.

This clonotype was seen a handful of times. J is TRBJ1-5 and V is TRBV2, with 7 positions matching TRBD1. This CDR3 spans 11 amino acids. V was pared by 7 bases and J by 11 bases, with 5 bases of the junction left unmatched. CDR1 is SNHLY and CDR2 is FYNNEI in the germline V gene. The CDR3 sequence is CASTQGVTQHF. The CDR3 nucleotides read TGTGCCAGCACCCAGGGGGTGACCCAGCATTTT.

This clonotype was seen a handful of times. The chain employs TRBV20-1 and TRBJ1-4; 9 bases align to TRBD1. Per germline, CDR1 DFQATT and CDR2 SNEGSKA (reference sequence). The CDR3 is 14 residues long. The V gene end was trimmed by 2 bases and the J gene end by 8 bases; junction bases not matched to a gene: 6. Here the CDR3 reads CSARRDREGEKLFF. The CDR3 coding sequence is TGCAGTGCTAGACGGGACAGGGAGGGCGAAAAACTGTTTTTT.

The V and J genes are TRBV30 and TRBJ2-3, with D tentatively TRBD2 (6 bases). The germline CDR1 and CDR2 sequences are GTSNPN and SVGIG (reference sequence). The ends were cut back, 2 bases at V and 0 bases at J, with 15 bases in the middle. CDR3 size: 16 residues. The CDR3 protein is CAWSLNSGLSTDTQYF. CDR3 sequence (DNA): TGTGCCTGGAGTCTCAACAGCGGGCTCAGCACAGATACGCAGTATTTT. Together with reference TRBV30 and TRBJ2-3, the CDR3 gives the full variable domain: SQTIHQWPATLVQPVGSPLSLECTVEGTSNPNLYWYRQAAGRGLQLLFYSVGIGQISSEVPQNLSASRPQDRQFILSSKKLLLSDSGFYLCAWSLNSGLSTDTQYFGPGTRLTVL.

This chain connects TRBV4-2 to TRBJ2-5; 7 bases are shared with TRBD2. The CDR3 contains 15 residues. With 5 bases clipped from V and 0 bases from J, the junction kept 6 bases outside the gene matches. Germline V CDR1 and CDR2: LGHNA, YNFKEQ. CDR3 residues: CASSTGGPNQETQYF. CDR3 sequence (DNA): TGTGCCAGCAGCACGGGGGGTCCAAACCAAGAGACCCAGTACTTC.

The chain carries TRBV20-1 and TRBJ1-1, with D possibly being TRBD1 (6 bases). Germline CDR1 and CDR2: DFQATT and SNEGSKA (reference sequence). With 7 bases removed from V and 2 bases from J, the gap between germline ends came to 20 bases. The CDR3 runs to 15 residues. The DNA for the CDR3 is TGCAGTGTCCCTCAATCGGGCAGGGGAAACACTGAAGCTTTCTTT. Protein product: CSVPQSGRGNTEAFF.

This clonotype has ten or more counts. The chain has TRBV6-6 and TRBJ1-2, with D unresolved. Deletions cut 2 bases from V and 4 bases from J, with 11 bases between. Germline CDR1 MNHNY, CDR2 SVGAGI (reference sequence). This CDR3 comprises 14 residues. The CDR3 loop reads CASSYDVRIYGYTF. CDR3 DNA: TGTGCCAGCAGTTACGACGTACGGATCTATGGCTACACCTTC.

V gene TRBV20-1 combines with J gene TRBJ1-5, with D perhaps TRBD1 (5 bases). This CDR3 contains 16 residues. Germline CDR1 is DFQATT and CDR2 is SNEGSKA (reference sequence). Trimming stripped 2 bases from V and 2 bases from J, with 16 bases between. CDR3 protein: CSARRRGNRRNQPQHF. The CDR3 coding sequence is TGCAGTGCTAGAAGGAGGGGAAACCGTCGCAATCAGCCCCAGCATTTT.

V gene TRBV12-3 or TRBV12-4 combines with J gene TRBJ1-2; D not certain. The V end was cut by 6 bases, the J end by 8 bases, with 10 bases between. This CDR3 has 11 amino acids. The CDR3 reads CASSNLVGYTF. CDR3 in DNA: TGTGCCAGCAGCAACCTCGTGGGCTACACCTTC.

The chain couples TRBV19 to TRBJ2-2; D is ambiguous. From germline, CDR1 is LNHDA and CDR2 SQIVND (reference sequence). V gave up 3 bases and J gave up 7 bases, with 9 bases separating them. The CDR3 is 13 amino acids. The CDR3 sequence: CASSIDRHGELFF. CDR3 DNA: TGTGCCAGTAGTATTGACCGCCACGGGGAGCTGTTTTTT.

The rearrangement uses TRBV4-1 and TRBJ1-4; TRBD1 aligns across 11 bases. There are 15 residues in the CDR3. CDR1 is MGHRA, CDR2 YSYEKL, per germline. Trimming cost V 5 bases and J 6 bases; bases outside gene matches: 5. As DNA, the CDR3 is TGCGCCAGCAGCACAGGACAGGGGGCGTATGAAAAACTGTTTTTT. This gives the protein CASSTGQGAYEKLFF.

The genes are TRBV27 and TRBJ1-1; D gene ambiguous. This CDR3 is 15 amino acids long. V lost 0 bases and J 2 bases, leaving 10 bases between the germline ends. CDR1 is MNHEY, CDR2 SMNVEV, per germline (reference sequence). The CDR3 here is CASSLSTVLNTEAFF. CDR3 coding DNA: TGTGCCAGCAGTTTATCCACAGTACTAAACACTGAAGCTTTCTTT.

Regarding this clonotype: One end of the junction fails to match germline, which may point to a read error. This chain connects TRBV9 to TRBJ1-2, with unresolved D. Germline CDR1 is SGDLS and CDR2 is YYNGEE. This CDR3 has 14 amino acids. The DNA for the CDR3 is TGTGCCAGCAGCTCCCTAGGTCCTTCTTATGGCTACGCCTTC. Translated, it gives CASSSLGPSYGYAF.

This clonotype has more than one count but fewer than ten. The rearrangement joins TRBV9 to TRBJ2-3; 10 nucleotides align to TRBD2. J lost 6 bases, V lost 1 base, and 11 bases had no gene match. CDR1 and CDR2 (germline): SGDLS, YYNGEE. This CDR3 spans 17 amino acids. The CDR3 region has the DNA TGTGCCAGCAGCGTAAGTAAGACTAGCGGGCCGGGGGATACGCAGTATTTT. Translated: CASSVSKTSGPGDTQYF.